This is a list of T cell receptor beta chains from one sample in a study of cytomegalovirus exposure and HLA in healthy donors. TCRdb keeps only in-frame clones here, not all; method: immunoSEQ multiplex PCR. Of 160,000 or so clones in the sample, 75% were seen once. Sequencing input: PBMCs. Receptors originate from a female donor in good health and CMV-seronegative. The CDR3 runs from the conserved cysteine through the conserved F or W. D genes are given only for firm matches. Size is omitted from some rows. Given values are once, few, many or a class for expanded clones.

j_call v_call clone_size d_call cdr3_nt cdr3_aa
TRBJ2-7 TRBV7-6 once - TGTGCCAGCAGCCGCTCGCAGGGGCCATCCTACGAGCAGTACTTC CASSRSQGPSYEQYF
TRBJ1-2 TRBV11-2 - TRBD1 TGTGCCAGCAGCTTAGGACAGGGGAGGGGCTACACCTTC CASSLGQGRGYTF
TRBJ2-3 TRBV28 - - TGTGCCAGCTCGGAGGGACTAGATACGCAGTATTTT CASSEGLDTQYF
TRBJ2-4 TRBV5-1 - TRBD2 TGCGCCAGCAGCTTGGTCCCCGCGAGCGGGACCCTTAAAAACATTCAGTACTTC CASSLVPASGTLKNIQYF
TRBJ1-1 TRBV5-8 - TRBD1 TGTGCCAGCAGGAAAACAGGGGCCCAAGCGGAAGCTTTCTTT CASRKTGAQAEAFF
TRBJ2-7 TRBV19 - - TGTGCCAGTAGTAAAGACAGTTACGCCTACGAGCAGTACTTC CASSKDSYAYEQYF
TRBJ2-5 TRBV4-3 - TRBD2 TGCGCCAGCAGCCAAGATCGGGGGGGGCCAGAGACCCAGTACTTC CASSQDRGGPETQYF
TRBJ1-1 TRBV27 - - TGTGCCAGCGCCCCCTGGGGCGGTGGGACTGAAGCTTTCTTT CASAPWGGGTEAFF
TRBJ1-1 TRBV6-5 - TRBD1 TGTGCCAGCAAGCTACAGGGGCGGGCTTTCTTT CASKLQGRAFF
TRBJ2-2 TRBV19 - TRBD2 TGTGCCAGTACCCCAGGAGCGGGAGGCACCGGGGAGCTGTTTTTT CASTPGAGGTGELFF
TRBJ2-7 TRBV29-1 - TRBD1 TGCAGCGGGACCGGGACAGGCTATGACGAGCAGTACTTC CSGTGTGYDEQYF
TRBJ2-2 TRBV5-5 - - TGTGCCAGCTTTAGTGTGGGGGAGCTGTTTTTT CASFSVGELFF
TRBJ1-3 TRBV19 - - TGTGCCAGTAGTATGCCTGAGAGAGATCGCTACACCATATATTTT CASSMPERDRYTIYF